The clone carrying this TCR beta chain occurred many times. Antigen: not known. Per germline, CDR1 SGHRS and CDR2 YFSETQ. This CDR3 spans 13 amino acids. Trimming took off 5 bases at V and 4 bases at J, with 12 bases between the two ends. The data derive from a study of neurological immune-mediated disorders. Findings and limits, study-wide: CDR3 amino acid sequences found in expanded clones were never shared across subjects, suggesting private repertoires in all groups.

Each TCR transcript was tagged with a 10-nucleotide random UMI during 5'RACE. TCRdb reprocessed the 5' RACE reads with MiXCR, giving one entry per CDR3 protein. The data hold about 59,000 distinct CDR3 sequences, with 12% observed a single time. The clonotype originates from a woman between 55 and 75 years old with HTLV-1-associated myelopathy (HAM/TSP). The sequenced material came from PBMCs. The V and J genes are TRBV5-1 and TRBJ1-1; tentatively, D is TRBD1 (5 bases). The chain's CDR3 is CASSATRGTEAFF. The CDR3 coding sequence is TGCGCCAGCAGTGCTACAAGGGGCACTGAAGCTTTCTTT. Full variable domain (rest looked up from reference TRBV5-1 and TRBJ1-1): KAGVTQTPRYLIKTRGQQVTLSCSPISGHRSVSWYQQTPGQGLQFLFEYFSETQRNKGNFPGRFSGRQFSNSRSEMNVSTLELGDSALYLCASSATRGTEAFFGQGTRLTVV.